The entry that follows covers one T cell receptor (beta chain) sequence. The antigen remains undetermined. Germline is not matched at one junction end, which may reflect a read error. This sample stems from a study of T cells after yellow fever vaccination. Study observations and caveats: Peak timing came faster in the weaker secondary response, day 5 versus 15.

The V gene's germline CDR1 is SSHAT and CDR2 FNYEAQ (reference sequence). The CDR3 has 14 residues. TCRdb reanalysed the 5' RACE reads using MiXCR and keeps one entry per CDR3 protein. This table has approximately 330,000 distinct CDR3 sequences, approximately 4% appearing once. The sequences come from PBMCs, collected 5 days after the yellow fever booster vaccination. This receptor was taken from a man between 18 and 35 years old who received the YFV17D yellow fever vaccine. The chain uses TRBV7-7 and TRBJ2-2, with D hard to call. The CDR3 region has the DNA TGTGCTAGCAGCTTACACGAGGACCACGGGGAGCTGTTTTTT. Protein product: CASSLHEDHGELFF.